This T cell receptor (beta chain) is from a study of T cell changes during pregnancy in multiple sclerosis. Here immunoSEQ multiplex PCR was the method, and the copy in TCRdb shows in-frame clones only, minus some. The repertoire holds roughly 100,000 clones, with 91% as singletons. In germline, CDR1 is LNHDA, CDR2 SQIVND (reference sequence). After removal of 8 bases from V and 5 bases from J, the junction contained 8 bases not matched to a gene. The CDR3 has 14 residues. This receptor was taken from a female donor in good health, enrolled as a control in a pregnancy study. The rearrangement joins TRBV19 to TRBJ1-4; 7 nucleotides line up with TRBD1. The sequenced sample was peripheral blood, obtained after pregnancy. Here the CDR3 DNA reads TGTGCCAGTCGATGGCAGGACAGGAATGAAAAACTGTTTTTT. Residues: CASRWQDRNEKLFF.